One and the same sample provided the 30 T cell receptor beta chains below, sequenced in a study of blood T cell repertoires in COVID-19 (dated by TCRdb to about 2020). The library was generated by the immunoSEQ multiplex PCR assay. TCRdb's version of the immuneACCESS table is confined to in-frame rearrangements and falls short of the full clone set. An unresolved V gene accounts for under half of the shortfall where checked; the remainder is of unknown origin. This sample holds about 100,000 clones; approximately 90% were observed only once. The top ten hold about 2.2% of the sample. The sample taken for sequencing was peripheral blood. These receptors came from a man aged 50-60 years with active COVID-19.

The chain combines TRBV7-9 with TRBJ1-6; 8 bases are a match to TRBD1. There are 15 residues in the CDR3. CDR1 is SEHNR, CDR2 FQNEAQ, per germline (reference sequence). The V and J ends lost 5 bases and 6 bases, in that order; junction bases with no gene match: 6. This chain's CDR3 is CASSLPGQVNSPLHF. In nucleotides, the CDR3 is TGTGCCAGCAGCCTACCGGGACAGGTTAATTCACCCCTCCACTTT. Together with reference TRBV7-9 and TRBJ1-6, the CDR3 gives the full variable domain: DTGVSQNPRHKITKRGQNVTFRCDPISEHNRLYWYRQTLGQGPEFLTYFQNEAQLEKSRLLSDRFSAERPKGSFSTLEIQRTEQGDSAMYLCASSLPGQVNSPLHFGNGTRLTVT.

J is TRBJ2-3 and V is TRBV19, with 14 bases that match TRBD2. Germline CDR1 and CDR2: LNHDA and SQIVND (reference sequence). The V segment lost 6 bases and the J segment 2 bases; nucleotides outside the gene matches: 4. This CDR3 contains 16 residues. In nucleotides, the CDR3 is TGTGCCAGTAGCCGGACTAGCGGGAGGATCACAGATACGCAGTATTTT. Residues: CASSRTSGRITDTQYF.

The chain uses TRBV5-1 and TRBJ1-1; 11 bases are shared with TRBD1. The V gene end was trimmed by 4 bases and the J gene end by 4 bases; junction bases not matched to a gene: 3. The germline V gene encodes CDR1 SGHRS and CDR2 YFSETQ. The CDR3 extends over 14 amino acids. The CDR3: CASSDGTGGTEAFF. CDR3 DNA: TGCGCCAGCAGCGACGGGACAGGGGGCACTGAAGCTTTCTTT.

The chain has TRBV19 and TRBJ2-3; a possible D gene is TRBD2 (5 bases). This CDR3 is built from 13 residues. Trimming took 3 bases from V and 14 from J, leaving 18 bases between them. Per the germline V gene, CDR1 is LNHDA and CDR2 is SQIVND (reference sequence). CDR3 sequence: CASSMRVIGLWYF. The CDR3 bases are TGTGCCAGTAGTATGCGGGTTATAGGACTCTGGTATTTT.

This clone was counted only a few times. The chain combines TRBV25-1 with TRBJ1-3; TRBD1 might be the D (6 bases). The V and J ends lost 3 bases and 4 bases respectively, with 13 bases between them. This CDR3 comprises 15 residues. The germline V gene has CDR1 MGHDK and CDR2 SYGVNS. The CDR3: CASSDPTGTGNTIYF. In DNA form, the CDR3 reads TGTGCCAGCAGTGATCCGACAGGAACCGGAAACACCATATATTTT.

The chain has TRBV19 and TRBJ2-3, with TRBD2 matching over 9 bases. Trimming took 3 bases from V and 6 from J; bases not matched to a gene: 10. CDR3 length: 16 residues. Germline V lookup: CDR1 LNHDA, CDR2 SQIVND (reference sequence). CDR3: CASSMGLAGTRDTQYF. CDR3 sequence (DNA): TGTGCCAGTAGTATGGGGCTAGCGGGGACGAGGGATACGCAGTATTTT.

The V call is TRBV12-3 or TRBV12-4, the J call TRBJ2-7; 7 positions match TRBD1. The J segment lost 6 bases and the V segment lost 6 bases, leaving 2 bases of the junction unmatched. This CDR3 has 11 residues. CDR3 protein: CASRTGIEQYF. CDR3 DNA: TGTGCCAGCAGGACAGGGATCGAGCAGTACTTC.

V and J are TRBV24-1 and TRBJ2-3, with 10 bases matching TRBD2. Germline V gene sequence: CDR1 KGHDR, CDR2 SFDVKD. V lost 5 bases and J lost 4; bases outside the gene matches: 17. The CDR3 loop spans 19 amino acids. CDR3 DNA sequence: TGTGCCACCAGTGGGACAGCTAGCGGGAGAGATTGGACGGCAGATACGCAGTATTTT. Its protein product is CATSGTASGRDWTADTQYF.

A single count supports this clone. The rearrangement joins TRBV30 to TRBJ2-5, with 10 bases matching TRBD2. The CDR3 has 15 amino acids. V dropped 4 bases and J dropped 8; count of bases not matched to a gene: 13. Germline V gives CDR1 GTSNPN, CDR2 SVGIG (reference sequence). Here the CDR3 DNA reads TGTGCCTGGACCGGCCAGCGGGAGGGCCGGGGAACCCAGTACTTC. This encodes CAWTGQREGRGTQYF.

The genes are TRBV9 and TRBJ1-4; D unclear. Germline CDR1 SGDLS, CDR2 YYNGEE. V lost 0 bases, J lost 7 bases, and 10 bases lay in between. The CDR3 runs 14 residues. The CDR3 loop reads CASSVGEATEKLFF. The DNA of the CDR3 is TGTGCCAGCAGCGTAGGGGAGGCCACTGAAAAACTGTTTTTT.

There are a few counts of this clone. The V and J genes are TRBV19 and TRBJ2-7; 14 nucleotides line up with TRBD2. Trimming removed 6 bases from V and 2 bases from J; junction bases left unmatched: 6. Germline V gene sequence: CDR1 LNHDA, CDR2 SQIVND (reference sequence). The CDR3 consists of 16 residues. The CDR3, as DNA: TGTGCCAGTAGAGGACTAGCGGGAGGCAGCACCTACGAGCAGTACGTC. Protein: CASRGLAGGSTYEQYV.

This sequence joins TRBV3-1 (or the pseudogene TRBV3-2) and TRBJ2-7, with D perhaps matching TRBD1 (5 bases). Germline V gene sequence: CDR1 LGHDT, CDR2 YNNKEL (reference sequence). The CDR3 is 12 amino acids. V lost 0 bases, J lost 6 bases, and 6 bases lay in between. The DNA for the CDR3 is TGTGCCAGCAGCCAAGATAGGGGCGAGCAGTACGTC. This sequence encodes CASSQDRGEQYV.

This clone was seen only a few times. The chain joins TRBV5-8 to TRBJ1-2, with D perhaps matching TRBD1 (6 bases). The CDR3 runs 15 residues. The V end lost 1 base, the J end lost 4 bases, and 14 bases lay between the germline ends. The germline V gene has CDR1 SGHTS and CDR2 YDEGEE. The CDR3 is CASSLRGGQAYGYTF. DNA for the CDR3: TGTGCCAGCAGCTTGAGGGGGGGCCAGGCCTATGGCTACACCTTC.

The CDR3 spells CASSLGPGQTNEKLFF. The CDR3 bases are TGTGCCAGCAGCTTAGGACCGGGACAAACTAATGAAAAACTGTTTTTT. This sequence joins TRBV7-2 and TRBJ1-4; a weak D match, TRBD1 (6 bases). The germline gives CDR1 SGHTA, CDR2 FQGNSA. V lost 1 base and J lost 1, with 10 bases in between. The CDR3 is 16 residues long.

This chain joins TRBV5-1 and TRBJ1-2, with D perhaps TRBD1 (6 bases). The CDR3 spans 15 residues. Germline V lookup: CDR1 SGHRS, CDR2 YFSETQ. V gave up 4 bases and J gave up 2 bases, with 15 bases separating them. CDR3 nucleotides: TGCGCCAGCAGCCCGGAGACACAGGGCAACTATGGCTACACCTTC. It codes for CASSPETQGNYGYTF.

The gene calls are TRBV14 and TRBJ2-4; D is ambiguous. Germline V gives CDR1 SGHDN, CDR2 FVKESK. V lost 0 bases and J lost 8, with 14 bases in between. There are 15 residues in the CDR3. CDR3 sequence (DNA): TGTGCCAGCAGCCAAGATCTTTCCAGGTCCGACATTCAGTACTTC. This sequence encodes CASSQDLSRSDIQYF.

This chain links TRBV3-1 (or the pseudogene TRBV3-2) with TRBJ2-7, with D possibly being TRBD2 (5 bases). Germline V gene data show CDR1 as LGHDT and CDR2 as YNNKEL (reference sequence). The germline V and J ends were trimmed by 5 bases and 0 bases, with 8 bases remaining between them. The CDR3 length is 13 residues. CDR3 sequence (DNA): TGTGCCAGCAGCGGAGGTTACTCCTACGAGCAGTACTTC. It is translated as CASSGGYSYEQYF.

This chain links TRBV25-1 with TRBJ1-1; 9 bases are a match to TRBD1. The CDR3 is 14 residues long. Losses at the gene ends were 1 base for V and 4 bases for J; bases not matched to a gene: 1. The germline V gene encodes CDR1 MGHDK and CDR2 SYGVNS. CDR3 sequence reads: CASSEWTGATEAFF. CDR3 coding DNA: TGTGCCAGCAGTGAATGGACAGGGGCCACTGAAGCTTTCTTT.

Only one count was recorded for this clone. This chain joins TRBV11-2 and TRBJ2-7; the match to TRBD1 covers 8 bases. V trimming: 5 bases; J trimming: 7 bases; junction bases outside the gene matches: 10. The CDR3 totals 14 residues. Germline lookup yields CDR1 SGHAT and CDR2 FQNNGV. As DNA, the CDR3 is TGTGCCAGCAGCCGTAGACAGGGGCCTGGAGAGCAGTACGTC. It encodes CASSRRQGPGEQYV.

The J gene is TRBJ2-1, the V gene TRBV2, with a weak D call TRBD2 (6 bases). Germline CDR1 reads SNHLY; CDR2 reads FYNNEI. The V gene lost 2 bases and the J gene lost 0 bases, with 17 bases spanning the gap. The CDR3 contains 18 residues. The CDR3 reads CASSERRGGFSSYNEQFF. CDR3 DNA: TGTGCCAGCAGTGAAAGGCGGGGCGGGTTCAGCTCCTACAATGAGCAGTTCTTC.

V usage is TRBV5-4 and J usage is TRBJ2-2; 11 nucleotides match TRBD1. Germline V gene data show CDR1 as SGHNT and CDR2 as YYREEE (reference sequence). The CDR3 loop spans 15 amino acids. The ends lost 3 bases at V and 5 bases at J; junction bases unmatched: 3. The CDR3 region is CASSWGQGETGELFF. In DNA, the CDR3 is TGTGCCAGCAGCTGGGGACAGGGGGAAACCGGGGAGCTGTTTTTT. Filled out from reference TRBV5-4 and TRBJ2-2, the complete variable domain reads ETGVTQSPTHLIKTRGQQVTLRCSSQSGHNTVSWYQQALGQGPQFIFQYYREEENGRGNFPPRFSGLQFPNYSSELNVNALELDDSALYLCASSWGQGETGELFFGEGSRLTVL.

This clone was detected once. This rearrangement joins TRBV7-2 to TRBJ1-3; 10 nucleotides align to TRBD1. Looked up from germline, CDR1 is SGHTA and CDR2 is FQGNSA. The CDR3 covers 17 residues. The junction had 5 bases not matched to a gene; V was cut back by 1 base and J by 2 bases. The CDR3 sequence is CASSLVGGQGAGNTIYF. The CDR3 DNA reads TGTGCCAGCAGCTTAGTAGGAGGACAGGGGGCTGGAAACACCATATATTTT.

The V gene is TRBV18, the J gene TRBJ1-2, with 7 positions matching TRBD1. This CDR3 has 14 amino acids. CDR1 and CDR2 (germline): KGHSH, LQKENI. V lost 2 bases to trimming and J lost 2 bases; unmatched junction nucleotides: 2. This chain's CDR3 is CASSPGTENYGYTF. In nucleotides, the CDR3 is TGTGCCAGCTCACCAGGGACAGAGAACTATGGCTACACCTTC.

The gene calls are TRBV25-1 and TRBJ2-1; weak D call: TRBD1 (5 bases). The germline V gene has CDR1 MGHDK and CDR2 SYGVNS. The CDR3 is 16 amino acids. The V end was cut by 1 base, the J end by 2 bases, with 12 bases between. CDR3 DNA sequence: TGTGCCAGCAGTGAATTCGGGTCAGGGACCTACAATGAGCAGTTCTTC. Translating gives CASSEFGSGTYNEQFF.

V usage is TRBV6-5 and J usage is TRBJ2-7; D perhaps matches TRBD1 (6 bases). V lost 9 bases and J lost 0, with 18 bases in between. The germline CDR1 and CDR2 sequences are MNHEY and SVGAGI. This CDR3 contains 15 residues. The CDR3 bases are TGTGCCAGTCCGCCTCAGGGGACCCGCTCCTACGAGCAGTACTTC. Protein sequence: CASPPQGTRSYEQYF.

The rearrangement links TRBV5-1 to TRBJ2-1; unclear D gene. Trimming took 2 bases from V and 7 from J, leaving 4 bases between them. The CDR3 totals 11 residues. Germline loops: CDR1 SGHRS, CDR2 YFSETQ. DNA for the CDR3: TGCGCCAGCAGCTTCACTAATGAGCAGTTCTTC. It specifies CASSFTNEQFF.

This sequence joins TRBV7-7 and TRBJ2-3, with D maybe TRBD1 (5 bases). V gave up 0 bases and J gave up 1 base, with 8 bases separating them. The CDR3 runs 15 residues. The germline V gene encodes CDR1 SSHAT and CDR2 FNYEAQ (reference sequence). Written as DNA, the CDR3 is TGTGCCAGCAGCTTAGCTCTAGGGGGCACAGATACGCAGTATTTT. Its protein product is CASSLALGGTDTQYF.

This chain links TRBV2 with TRBJ1-4; D is possibly TRBD1 (6 bases). This CDR3 region has 13 residues. The ends were cut back, 4 bases at V and 8 bases at J, with 11 bases in the middle. The germline gives CDR1 SNHLY, CDR2 FYNNEI. CDR3 loop: CASSADSWEKLFF. The CDR3 nucleotides read TGTGCCAGCAGTGCGGACAGTTGGGAAAAACTGTTTTTT.

The chain joins TRBV9 to TRBJ2-1, with TRBD2 identical over 15 bases. Germline CDR1 is SGDLS and CDR2 is YYNGEE. The CDR3 extends over 16 amino acids. Trimming removed 4 bases from V and 9 bases from J; junction bases left unmatched: 8. The CDR3 sequence: CASSSRRTSGRAEQFF. The DNA for the CDR3 is TGTGCCAGCAGCTCACGGAGGACTAGCGGGAGGGCTGAGCAGTTCTTC.

The chain recombines TRBV27 with TRBJ2-2; D unclear. V dropped 8 bases and J dropped 1 base, with 11 bases sitting between them. The CDR3 is 14 amino acids. Germline V CDR1 and CDR2: MNHEY, SMNVEV (reference sequence). The CDR3 sequence: CASGRLVNTGELFF. CDR3 DNA sequence: TGTGCCAGCGGCCGTCTAGTGAACACCGGGGAGCTGTTTTTT.